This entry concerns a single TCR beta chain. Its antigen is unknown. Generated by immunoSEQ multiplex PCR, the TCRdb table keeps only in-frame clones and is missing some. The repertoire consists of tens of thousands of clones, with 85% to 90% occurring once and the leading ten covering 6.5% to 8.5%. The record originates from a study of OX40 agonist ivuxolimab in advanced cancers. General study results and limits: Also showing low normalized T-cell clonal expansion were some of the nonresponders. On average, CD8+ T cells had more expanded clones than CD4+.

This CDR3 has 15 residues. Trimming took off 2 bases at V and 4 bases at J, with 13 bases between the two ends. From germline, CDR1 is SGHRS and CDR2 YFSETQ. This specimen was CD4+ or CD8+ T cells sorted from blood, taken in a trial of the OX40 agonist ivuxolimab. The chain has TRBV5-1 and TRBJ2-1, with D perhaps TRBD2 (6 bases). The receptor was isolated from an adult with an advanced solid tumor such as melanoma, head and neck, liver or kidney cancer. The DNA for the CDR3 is TGCGCCAGCAGCTTAGAGGGCGGGACTTACAATGAGCAGTTCTTC. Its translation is CASSLEGGTYNEQFF. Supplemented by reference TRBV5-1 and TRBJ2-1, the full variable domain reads KAGVTQTPRYLIKTRGQQVTLSCSPISGHRSVSWYQQTPGQGLQFLFEYFSETQRNKGNFPGRFSGRQFSNSRSEMNVSTLELGDSALYLCASSLEGGTYNEQFFGPGTRLTVL.